The rows below give T cell receptor beta chains drawn from one sample of a study of early T cells in non-severe SARS-CoV-2 infection. TCRdb reprocessed the 5' RACE reads via MiXCR and lists one record per CDR3 protein. This sample has tens of thousands of distinct CDR3 sequences; around 10% occur once, and the top ten carry roughly 5.7%. Specimen: whole blood, collected at baseline. These receptors all come from an adult who was a healthcare worker with PCR-confirmed SARS-CoV-2 infection or an uninfected control (not recorded which). CDR3s include the opening cysteine and the closing phenylalanine or tryptophan. Fields, in order: D gene, V gene, J gene, clone size, CDR3 protein, CDR3 DNA. The D gene is left open where the match is weak. Size is stated for part of the rows, as once, few or many counts, or as a class when the clone is expanded.

.,TRBV21-1,TRBJ2-1,.,CASSKVAGASTSYNEQFF,TGTGCCAGCAGCAAAGTGGCAGGGGCCTCGACCTCCTACAATGAGCAGTTCTTC
TRBD2,TRBV20-1,TRBJ2-1,many,CSARGLAGGPHYNEQFF,TGCAGTGCTAGGGGACTAGCGGGAGGCCCCCACTACAATGAGCAGTTCTTC
.,TRBV7-6,TRBJ2-5,.,CASSLAPEQETQYF,TGTGCCAGCAGCTTAGCGCCGGAACAAGAGACCCAGTACTTC
.,TRBV28,TRBJ2-7,.,CASSLSQDSAYF,TGTGCCAGCAGTTTATCTCAGGACTCGGCTTACTTC
.,TRBV3-1,TRBJ2-5,.,CASSQDGGRETQYF,TGTGCCAGCAGCCAAGATGGGGGACGGGAGACCCAGTACTTC
.,TRBV11-2,TRBJ2-7,few,CASSGYEQYF,TGTGCCAGCAGCGGATACGAGCAGTACTTC
.,TRBV5-1,TRBJ1-1,.,CASMDGTGNTEAFF,TGCGCCAGCATGGACGGGACGGGAAACACTGAGGCTTTCTTT
TRBD2,TRBV29-1,TRBJ2-1,.,CSVVPGTSGANEQFF,TGCAGCGTTGTTCCCGGGACTAGCGGGGCCAATGAGCAGTTCTTC
TRBD2,TRBV19,TRBJ2-3,few,CASSIQSGRAVDTQYF,TGTGCCAGTAGTATCCAGTCCGGGAGGGCGGTCGATACGCAGTATTTT
.,TRBV19,TRBJ2-1,few,CASSIDYNEQFF,TGTGCCAGTAGTATAGACTACAATGAGCAGTTCTTC
TRBD1,TRBV4-3,TRBJ1-4,many,CASSQGQGDEKLFF,TGCGCCAGCAGCCAGGGACAGGGAGATGAAAAACTGTTTTTT
.,TRBV20-1,TRBJ2-5,many,CSAGGGIETQYF,TGCAGTGCGGGGGGCGGGATTGAGACCCAGTACTTC
TRBD1,TRBV5-6,TRBJ2-3,.,CASSSPVDRSGGSTDTQYF,TGTGCCAGCAGCTCCCCGGTGGACAGGAGTGGAGGAAGCACAGATACGCAGTATTTT
.,TRBV11-2,TRBJ2-6,.,CASSLVSTNVLTF,TGTGCCAGCAGCTTAGTCAGTACCAACGTCCTGACTTTC
TRBD1,TRBV27,TRBJ2-7,few,CASSRMGGQGIYEQYF,TGTGCCAGCAGTCGTATGGGGGGACAGGGTATCTACGAGCAGTACTTC
.,TRBV2,TRBJ2-5,many,CASSEQVGQETQYF,TGTGCCAGCAGTGAACAAGTGGGGCAAGAGACCCAGTACTTC
.,TRBV5-1,TRBJ1-2,few,CASSTEGAVYGYTF,TGCGCCAGCAGCACGGAAGGGGCAGTCTATGGCTACACCTTC
.,TRBV20-1,TRBJ1-5,many,CSARDMARGSLQPQHF,TGCAGTGCTAGAGATATGGCCAGGGGAAGTTTGCAGCCCCAGCATTTT
.,TRBV7-2,TRBJ2-7,many,CASSLGRASVGYEQYF,TGTGCCAGCAGCTTAGGGCGAGCATCGGTCGGCTACGAGCAGTACTTC
.,TRBV9,TRBJ2-5,many,CASSPLQGSETQYF,TGTGCCAGCAGCCCGCTACAGGGTTCGGAGACCCAGTACTTC
TRBD1,TRBV20-1,TRBJ1-1,.,CSARRTGLETEAFF,TGCAGTGCGAGAAGGACAGGTCTAGAGACTGAAGCTTTCTTT
.,TRBV4-3,TRBJ1-4,many,CASSQERGRSTLEEKLFF,TGCGCCAGCAGCCAAGAGCGGGGACGTTCTACTTTGGAGGAAAAACTGTTTTTT
TRBD2,TRBV11-2,TRBJ2-7,many,CASSTSGRSYEQYF,TGTGCCAGCAGTACCAGCGGGAGGTCCTACGAGCAGTACTTC
.,TRBV20-1,TRBJ1-2,many,CSARAGAGYTF,TGCAGTGCTAGAGCAGGTGCTGGCTACACCTTC
.,TRBV10-3,TRBJ2-2,.,CAIRVSTGELFF,TGTGCCATCCGGGTCTCAACCGGGGAGCTGTTTTTT